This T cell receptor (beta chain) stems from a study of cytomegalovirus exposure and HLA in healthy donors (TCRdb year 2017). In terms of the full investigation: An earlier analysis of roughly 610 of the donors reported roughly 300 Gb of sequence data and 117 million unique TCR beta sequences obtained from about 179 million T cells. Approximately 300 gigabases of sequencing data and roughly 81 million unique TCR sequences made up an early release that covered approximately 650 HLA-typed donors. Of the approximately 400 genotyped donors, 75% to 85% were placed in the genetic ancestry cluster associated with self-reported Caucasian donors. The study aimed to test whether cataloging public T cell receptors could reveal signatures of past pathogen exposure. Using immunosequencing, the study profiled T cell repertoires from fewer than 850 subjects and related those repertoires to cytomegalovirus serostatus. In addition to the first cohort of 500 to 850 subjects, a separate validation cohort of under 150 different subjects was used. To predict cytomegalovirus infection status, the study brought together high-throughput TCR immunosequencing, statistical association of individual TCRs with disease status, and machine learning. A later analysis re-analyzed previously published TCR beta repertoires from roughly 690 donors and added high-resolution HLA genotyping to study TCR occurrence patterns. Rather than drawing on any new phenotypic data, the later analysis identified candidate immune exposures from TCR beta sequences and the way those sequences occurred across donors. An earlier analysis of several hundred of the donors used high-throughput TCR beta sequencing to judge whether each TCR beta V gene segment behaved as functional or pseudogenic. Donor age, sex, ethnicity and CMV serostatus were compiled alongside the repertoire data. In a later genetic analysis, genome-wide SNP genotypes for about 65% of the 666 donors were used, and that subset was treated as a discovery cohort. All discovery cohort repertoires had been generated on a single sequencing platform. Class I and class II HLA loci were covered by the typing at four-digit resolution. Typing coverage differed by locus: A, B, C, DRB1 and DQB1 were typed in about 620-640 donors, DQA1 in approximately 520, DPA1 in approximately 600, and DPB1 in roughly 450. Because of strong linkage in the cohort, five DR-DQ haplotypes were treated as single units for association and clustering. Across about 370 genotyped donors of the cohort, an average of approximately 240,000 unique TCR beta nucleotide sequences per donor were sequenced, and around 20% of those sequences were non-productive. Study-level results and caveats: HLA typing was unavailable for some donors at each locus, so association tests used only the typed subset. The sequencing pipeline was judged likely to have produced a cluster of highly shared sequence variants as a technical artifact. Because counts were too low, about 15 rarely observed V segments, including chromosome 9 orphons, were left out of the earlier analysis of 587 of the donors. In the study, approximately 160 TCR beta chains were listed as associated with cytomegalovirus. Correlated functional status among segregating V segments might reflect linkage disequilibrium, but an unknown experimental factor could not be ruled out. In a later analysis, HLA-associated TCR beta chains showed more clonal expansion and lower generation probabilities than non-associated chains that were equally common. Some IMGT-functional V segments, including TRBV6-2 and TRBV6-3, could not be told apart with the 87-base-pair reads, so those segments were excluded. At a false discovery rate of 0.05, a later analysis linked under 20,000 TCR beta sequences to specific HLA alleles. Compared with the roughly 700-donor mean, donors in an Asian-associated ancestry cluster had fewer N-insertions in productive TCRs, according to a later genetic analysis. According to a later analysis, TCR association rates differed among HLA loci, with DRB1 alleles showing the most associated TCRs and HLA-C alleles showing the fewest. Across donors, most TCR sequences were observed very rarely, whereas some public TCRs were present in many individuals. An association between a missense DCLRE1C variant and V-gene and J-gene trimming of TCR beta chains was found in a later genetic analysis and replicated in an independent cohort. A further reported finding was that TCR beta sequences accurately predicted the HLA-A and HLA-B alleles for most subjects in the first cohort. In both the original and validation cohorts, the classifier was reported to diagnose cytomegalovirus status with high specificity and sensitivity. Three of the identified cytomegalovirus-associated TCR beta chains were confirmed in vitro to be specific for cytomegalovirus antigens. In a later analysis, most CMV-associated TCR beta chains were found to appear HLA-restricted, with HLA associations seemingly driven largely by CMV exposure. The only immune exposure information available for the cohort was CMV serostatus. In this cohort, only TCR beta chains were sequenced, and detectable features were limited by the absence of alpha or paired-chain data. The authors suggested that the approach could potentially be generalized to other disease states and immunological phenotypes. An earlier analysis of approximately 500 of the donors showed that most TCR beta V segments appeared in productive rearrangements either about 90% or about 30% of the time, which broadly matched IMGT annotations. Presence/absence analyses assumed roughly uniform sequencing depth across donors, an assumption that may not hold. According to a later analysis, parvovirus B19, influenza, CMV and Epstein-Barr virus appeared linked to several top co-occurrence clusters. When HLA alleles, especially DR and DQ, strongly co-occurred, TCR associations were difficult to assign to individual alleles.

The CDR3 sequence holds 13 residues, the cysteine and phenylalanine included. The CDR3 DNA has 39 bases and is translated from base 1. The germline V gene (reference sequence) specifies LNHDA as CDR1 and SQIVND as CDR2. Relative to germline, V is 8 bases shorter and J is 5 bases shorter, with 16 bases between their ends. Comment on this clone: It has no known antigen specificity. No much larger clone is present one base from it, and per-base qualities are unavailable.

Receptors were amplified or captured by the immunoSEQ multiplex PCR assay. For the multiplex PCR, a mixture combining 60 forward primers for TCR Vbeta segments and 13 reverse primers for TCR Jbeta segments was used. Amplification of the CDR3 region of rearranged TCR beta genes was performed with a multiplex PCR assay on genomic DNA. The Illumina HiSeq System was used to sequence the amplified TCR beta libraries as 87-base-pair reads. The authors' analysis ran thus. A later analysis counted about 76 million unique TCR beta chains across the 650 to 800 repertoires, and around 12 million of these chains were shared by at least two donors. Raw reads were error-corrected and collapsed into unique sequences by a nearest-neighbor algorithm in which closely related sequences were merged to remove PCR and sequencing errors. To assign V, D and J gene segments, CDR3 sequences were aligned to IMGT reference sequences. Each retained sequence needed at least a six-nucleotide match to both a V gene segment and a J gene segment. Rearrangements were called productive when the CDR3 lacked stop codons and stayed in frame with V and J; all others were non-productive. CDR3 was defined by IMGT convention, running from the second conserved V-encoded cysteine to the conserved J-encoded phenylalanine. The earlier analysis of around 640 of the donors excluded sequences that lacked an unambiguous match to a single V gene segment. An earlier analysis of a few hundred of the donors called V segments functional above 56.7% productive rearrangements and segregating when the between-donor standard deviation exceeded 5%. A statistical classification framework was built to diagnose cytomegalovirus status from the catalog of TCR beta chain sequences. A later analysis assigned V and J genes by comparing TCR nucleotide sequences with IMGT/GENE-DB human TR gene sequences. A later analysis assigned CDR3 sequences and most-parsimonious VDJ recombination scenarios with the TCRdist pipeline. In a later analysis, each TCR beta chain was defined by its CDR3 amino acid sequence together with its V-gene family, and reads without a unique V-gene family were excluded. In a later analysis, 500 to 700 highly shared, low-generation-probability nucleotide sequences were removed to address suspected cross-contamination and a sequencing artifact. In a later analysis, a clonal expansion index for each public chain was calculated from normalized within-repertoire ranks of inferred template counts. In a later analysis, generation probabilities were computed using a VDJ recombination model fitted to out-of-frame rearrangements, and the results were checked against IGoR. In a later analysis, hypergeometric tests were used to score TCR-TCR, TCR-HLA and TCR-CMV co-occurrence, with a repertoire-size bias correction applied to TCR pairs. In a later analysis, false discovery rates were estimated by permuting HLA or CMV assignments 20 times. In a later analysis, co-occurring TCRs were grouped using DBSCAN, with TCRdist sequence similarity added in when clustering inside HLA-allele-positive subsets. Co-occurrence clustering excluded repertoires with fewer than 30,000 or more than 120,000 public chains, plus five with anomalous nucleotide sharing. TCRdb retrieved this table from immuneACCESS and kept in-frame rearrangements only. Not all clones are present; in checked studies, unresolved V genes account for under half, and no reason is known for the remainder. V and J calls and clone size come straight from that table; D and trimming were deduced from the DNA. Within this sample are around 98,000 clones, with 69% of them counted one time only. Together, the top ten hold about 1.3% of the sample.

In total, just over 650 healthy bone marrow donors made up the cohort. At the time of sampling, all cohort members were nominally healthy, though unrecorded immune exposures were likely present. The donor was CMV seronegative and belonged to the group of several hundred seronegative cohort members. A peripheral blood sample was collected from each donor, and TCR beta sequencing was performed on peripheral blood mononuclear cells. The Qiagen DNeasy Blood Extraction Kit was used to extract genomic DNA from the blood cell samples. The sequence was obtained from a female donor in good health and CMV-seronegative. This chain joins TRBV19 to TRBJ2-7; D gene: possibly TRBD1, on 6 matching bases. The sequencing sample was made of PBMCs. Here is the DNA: TGTGCCAGTGGGGGCACAGGGTACCACGAGCAGTACTTC. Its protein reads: CASGGTGYHEQYF.